This T cell receptor (beta chain) was recovered during a study of T cells in Graves' hyperthyroidism and ophthalmopathy. This clonotype has at least ten counts. Its antigen is undetermined. Patients with uncontrolled infections, other autoimmune diseases, pregnancy or lactation were excluded. Each diagnosis drew on symptoms, thyroxine, TRAb, thyroid ultrasound and orbital computed tomography findings. TCR beta CDR3 regions were amplified from RNA transcripts. Carried out on the TCR CDR3, a first-round RT-PCR used the HTBI primer set. TCRdb re-derived calls from the multiplex PCR reads in MiXCR, one entry per CDR3 protein. The profile shows under 350,000 distinct CDR3 sequences, under 25% of them singletons. The study's findings and limits: Ophthalmopathy was model-predicted a median around seven months pre-onset. Patients with ophthalmopathy were separated from those with stable hyperthyroidism by a 13 V-J model.

The sequence came from a woman between 50 and 59 years old with Graves' hyperthyroidism. Sequences were obtained from blood.

The CDR3 loop reads CASSYSILSRQKLYEQYF. In DNA, the CDR3 is TGTGCCAGCAGTTACTCTATCCTATCTCGACAGAAACTCTACGAGCAGTACTTC. The chain recombines TRBV6-6 with TRBJ2-7; D might be TRBD1 (5 bases). V was clipped by 0 bases and J by 3 bases, with 21 bases between them. The CDR3 has 18 amino acids. Germline values: CDR1 MNHNY, CDR2 SVGAGI (reference sequence).